This TCR beta chain was sequenced for a study of blood T cells in healthy people across ages. Whenever a sample was processed, at least 6 million PBMCs were isolated. The CDR3 totals 13 residues. Trimming took off 11 bases at V and 0 bases at J, with 12 bases between the two ends. Germline CDR1 is SGHTA and CDR2 is FQGNSA. For the second PCR, which ran for about 6 to 12 cycles, a sample-barcoded 5' primer and a J-beta primer mix were used. One entry per CDR3 protein, called by TCRdb with MiXCR from the 5' RACE reads. The sample includes hundreds of thousands of distinct CDR3 sequences, approximately 25% seen only once; the top ten take around 10%. A few counts support this clonotype. Another study also made use of these data, one on T cells of mothers and their children.

Sequencing was performed on blood. The gene calls are TRBV7-2 and TRBJ2-3; D gene uncertain. The sequence derives from a boy aged 10-17 years in good health. CDR3 amino acids: CAHWGTSTDTQYF. In nucleotides, the CDR3 is TGTGCCCACTGGGGAACTAGCACAGATACGCAGTATTTT.